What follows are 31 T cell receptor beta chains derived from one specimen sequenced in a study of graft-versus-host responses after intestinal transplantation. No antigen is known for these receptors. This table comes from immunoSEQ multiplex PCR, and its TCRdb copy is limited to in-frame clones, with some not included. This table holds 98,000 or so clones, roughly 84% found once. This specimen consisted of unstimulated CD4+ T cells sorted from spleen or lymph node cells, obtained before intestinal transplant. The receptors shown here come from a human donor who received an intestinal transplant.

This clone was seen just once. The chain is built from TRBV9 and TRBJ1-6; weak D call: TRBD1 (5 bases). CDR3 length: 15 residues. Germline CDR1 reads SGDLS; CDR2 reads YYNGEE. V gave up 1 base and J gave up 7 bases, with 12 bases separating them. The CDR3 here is CASSVYTGLNSPLHF. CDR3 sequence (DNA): TGTGCCAGCAGCGTATACACAGGTCTGAATTCACCCCTCCACTTT.

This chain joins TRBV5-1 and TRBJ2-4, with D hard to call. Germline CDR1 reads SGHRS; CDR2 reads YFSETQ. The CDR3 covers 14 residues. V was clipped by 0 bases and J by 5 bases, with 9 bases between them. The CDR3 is CASSLVPQENIQYF. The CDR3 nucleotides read TGCGCCAGCAGCTTGGTCCCTCAAGAAAACATTCAGTACTTC. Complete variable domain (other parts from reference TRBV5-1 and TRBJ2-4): KAGVTQTPRYLIKTRGQQVTLSCSPISGHRSVSWYQQTPGQGLQFLFEYFSETQRNKGNFPGRFSGRQFSNSRSEMNVSTLELGDSALYLCASSLVPQENIQYFGAGTRLSVL.

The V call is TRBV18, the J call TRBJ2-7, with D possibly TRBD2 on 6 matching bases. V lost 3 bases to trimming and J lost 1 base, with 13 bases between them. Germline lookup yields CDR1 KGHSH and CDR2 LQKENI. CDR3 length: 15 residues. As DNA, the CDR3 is TGTGCCAGCTCACCGATGGAGGGGAGATCCTACGAGCAGTACTTC. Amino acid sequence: CASSPMEGRSYEQYF. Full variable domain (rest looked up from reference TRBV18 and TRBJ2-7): NAGVMQNPRHLVRRRGQEARLRCSPMKGHSHVYWYRQLPEEGLKFMVYLQKENIIDESGMPKERFSAEFPKEGPSILRIQQVVRGDSAAYFCASSPMEGRSYEQYFGPGTRLTVT.

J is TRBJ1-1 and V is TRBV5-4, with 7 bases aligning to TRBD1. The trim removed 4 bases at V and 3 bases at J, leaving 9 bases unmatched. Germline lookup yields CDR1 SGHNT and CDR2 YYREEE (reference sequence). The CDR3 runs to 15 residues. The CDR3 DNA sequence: TGTGCCAGCAGCACAGGTGGCCAGGGGGACACTGAAGCTTTCTTT. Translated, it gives CASSTGGQGDTEAFF.

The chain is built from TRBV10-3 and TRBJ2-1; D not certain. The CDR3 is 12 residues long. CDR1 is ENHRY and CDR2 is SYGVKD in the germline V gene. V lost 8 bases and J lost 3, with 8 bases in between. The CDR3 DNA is TGTGCCATCTCCCGCAGCTACAATGAGCAGTTCTTC. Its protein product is CAISRSYNEQFF.

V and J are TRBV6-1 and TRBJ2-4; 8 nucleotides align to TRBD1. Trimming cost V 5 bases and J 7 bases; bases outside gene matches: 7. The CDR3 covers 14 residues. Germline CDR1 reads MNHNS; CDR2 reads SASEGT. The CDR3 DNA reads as TGTGCCAGCAGTTTCCGGGACAGGAAGAACATTCAGTACTTC. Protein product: CASSFRDRKNIQYF.

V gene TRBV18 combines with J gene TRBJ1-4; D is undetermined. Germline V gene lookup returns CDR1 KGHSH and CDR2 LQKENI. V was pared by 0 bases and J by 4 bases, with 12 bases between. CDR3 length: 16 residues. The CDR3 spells CASSPPTAPHNEKLFF. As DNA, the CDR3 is TGTGCCAGCTCACCACCTACAGCCCCGCATAATGAAAAACTGTTTTTT. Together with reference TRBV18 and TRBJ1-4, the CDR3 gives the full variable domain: NAGVMQNPRHLVRRRGQEARLRCSPMKGHSHVYWYRQLPEEGLKFMVYLQKENIIDESGMPKERFSAEFPKEGPSILRIQQVVRGDSAAYFCASSPPTAPHNEKLFFGSGTQLSVL.

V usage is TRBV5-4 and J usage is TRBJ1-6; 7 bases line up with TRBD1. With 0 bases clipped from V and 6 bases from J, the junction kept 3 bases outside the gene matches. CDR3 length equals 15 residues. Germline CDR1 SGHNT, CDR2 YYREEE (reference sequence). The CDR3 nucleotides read TGTGCCAGCAGCTTGGGGACAGGCCGTAATTCACCCCTCCACTTT. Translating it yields CASSLGTGRNSPLHF.

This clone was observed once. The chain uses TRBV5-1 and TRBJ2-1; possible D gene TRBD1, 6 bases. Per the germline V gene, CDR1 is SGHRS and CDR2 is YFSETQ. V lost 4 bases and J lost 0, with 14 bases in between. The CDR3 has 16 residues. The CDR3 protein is CASSRGSGFSYNEQFF. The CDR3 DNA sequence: TGCGCCAGCAGCAGGGGGAGCGGTTTCTCCTACAATGAGCAGTTCTTC.

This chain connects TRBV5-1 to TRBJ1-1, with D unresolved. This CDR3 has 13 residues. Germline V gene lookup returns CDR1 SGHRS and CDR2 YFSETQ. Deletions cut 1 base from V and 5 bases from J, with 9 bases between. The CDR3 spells CASSLTTGTEAFF. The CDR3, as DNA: TGCGCCAGCAGCTTGACAACGGGGACTGAAGCTTTCTTT.

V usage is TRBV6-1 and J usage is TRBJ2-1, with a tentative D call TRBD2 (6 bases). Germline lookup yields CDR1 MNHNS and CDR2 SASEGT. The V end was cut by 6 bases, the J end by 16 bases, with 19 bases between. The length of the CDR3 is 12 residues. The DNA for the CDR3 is TGTGCCAGCAGGTTCCGCGGGGAGCAAGGTTTCTTC. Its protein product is CASRFRGEQGFF.

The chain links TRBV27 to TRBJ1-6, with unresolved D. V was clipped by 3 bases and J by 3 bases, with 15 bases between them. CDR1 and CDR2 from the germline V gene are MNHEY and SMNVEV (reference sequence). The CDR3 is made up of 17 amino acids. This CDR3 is CASSFRQKGFYNSPLHF. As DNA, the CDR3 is TGTGCCAGCAGTTTTAGACAAAAAGGTTTCTATAATTCACCCCTCCACTTT.

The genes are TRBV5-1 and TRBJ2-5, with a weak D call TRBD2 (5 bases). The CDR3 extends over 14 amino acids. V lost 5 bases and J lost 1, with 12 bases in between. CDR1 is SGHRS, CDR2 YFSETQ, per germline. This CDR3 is CASRSLAVQETQYF. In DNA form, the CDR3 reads TGCGCCAGCAGATCTCTAGCCGTCCAAGAGACCCAGTACTTC.

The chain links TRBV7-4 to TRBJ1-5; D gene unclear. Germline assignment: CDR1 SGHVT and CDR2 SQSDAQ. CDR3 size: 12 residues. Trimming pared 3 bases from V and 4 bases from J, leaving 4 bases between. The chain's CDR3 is CASSLTNQPQHF. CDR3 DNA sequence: TGTGCCAGCAGCTTGACAAATCAGCCCCAGCATTTT. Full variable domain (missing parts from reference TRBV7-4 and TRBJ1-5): GAGVSQSPRYKVAKRGRDVALRCDSISGHVTLYWYRQTLGQGSEVLTYSQSDAQRDKSGRPSGRFSAERPERSVSTLKIQRTEQGDSAVYLCASSLTNQPQHFGDGTRLSIL.

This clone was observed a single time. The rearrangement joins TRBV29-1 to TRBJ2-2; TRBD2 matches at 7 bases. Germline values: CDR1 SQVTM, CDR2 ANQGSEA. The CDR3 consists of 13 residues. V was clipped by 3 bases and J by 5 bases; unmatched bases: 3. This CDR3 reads CSVDWGGTGELFF. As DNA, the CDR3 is TGCAGCGTTGACTGGGGGGGAACCGGGGAGCTGTTTTTT.

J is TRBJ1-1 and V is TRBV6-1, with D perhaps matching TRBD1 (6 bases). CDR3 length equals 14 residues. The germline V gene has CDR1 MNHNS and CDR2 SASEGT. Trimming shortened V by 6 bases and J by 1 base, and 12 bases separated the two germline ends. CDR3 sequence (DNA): TGTGCCAGCAGCAGCGGACAGTCGAACACTGAAGCTTTCTTT. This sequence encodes CASSSGQSNTEAFF.

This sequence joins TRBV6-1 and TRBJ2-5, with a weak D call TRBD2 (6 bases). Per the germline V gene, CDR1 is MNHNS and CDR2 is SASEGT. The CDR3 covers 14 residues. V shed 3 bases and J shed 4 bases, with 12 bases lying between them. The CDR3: CASSEKGLGETQYF. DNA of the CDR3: TGTGCCAGCAGTGAGAAGGGACTCGGAGAGACCCAGTACTTC.

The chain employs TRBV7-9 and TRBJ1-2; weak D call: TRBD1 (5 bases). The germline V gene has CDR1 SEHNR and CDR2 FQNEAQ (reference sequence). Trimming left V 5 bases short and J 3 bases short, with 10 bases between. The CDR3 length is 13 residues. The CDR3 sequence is CASSPRGDYGYTF. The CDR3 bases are TGTGCCAGCAGCCCCCGGGGGGACTATGGCTACACCTTC.

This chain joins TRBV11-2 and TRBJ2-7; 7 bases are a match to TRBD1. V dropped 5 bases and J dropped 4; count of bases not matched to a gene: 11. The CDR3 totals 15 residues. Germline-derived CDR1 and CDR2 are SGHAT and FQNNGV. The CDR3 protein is CASSPLTGVRYEQYF. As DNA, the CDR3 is TGTGCCAGCAGCCCACTCACAGGGGTCAGGTACGAGCAGTACTTC.

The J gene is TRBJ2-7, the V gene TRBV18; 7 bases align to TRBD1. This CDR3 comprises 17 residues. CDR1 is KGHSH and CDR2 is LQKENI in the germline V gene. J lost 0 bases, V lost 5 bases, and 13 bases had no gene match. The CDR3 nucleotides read TGTGCCAGCTCAATATCATCCGGGACAGCGAGCTCCTACGAGCAGTACTTC. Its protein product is CASSISSGTASSYEQYF.

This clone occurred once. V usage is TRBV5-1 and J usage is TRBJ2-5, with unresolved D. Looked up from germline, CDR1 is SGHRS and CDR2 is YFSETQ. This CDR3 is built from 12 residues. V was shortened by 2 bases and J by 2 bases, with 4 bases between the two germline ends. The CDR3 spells CASSFDQETQYF. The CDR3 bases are TGCGCCAGCAGCTTTGATCAAGAGACCCAGTACTTC.

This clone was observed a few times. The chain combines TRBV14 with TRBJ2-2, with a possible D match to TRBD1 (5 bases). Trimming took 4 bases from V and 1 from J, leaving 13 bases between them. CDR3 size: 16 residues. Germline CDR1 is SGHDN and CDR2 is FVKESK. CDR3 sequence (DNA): TGTGCCAGCAGCCTTCCAGGGATGTGGAACACCGGGGAGCTGTTTTTT. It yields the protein CASSLPGMWNTGELFF.

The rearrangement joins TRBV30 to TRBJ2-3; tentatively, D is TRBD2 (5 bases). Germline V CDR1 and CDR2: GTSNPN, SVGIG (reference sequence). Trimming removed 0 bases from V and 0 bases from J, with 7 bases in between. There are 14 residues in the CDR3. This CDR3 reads CAWSVRGSTDTQYF. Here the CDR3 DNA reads TGTGCCTGGAGTGTACGCGGGAGCACAGATACGCAGTATTTT.

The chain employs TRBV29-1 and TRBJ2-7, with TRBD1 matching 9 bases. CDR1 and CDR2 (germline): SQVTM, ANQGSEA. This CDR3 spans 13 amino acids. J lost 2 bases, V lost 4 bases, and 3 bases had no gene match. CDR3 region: CSVGQGEAYEQYF. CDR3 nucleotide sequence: TGCAGCGTTGGACAGGGGGAAGCCTACGAGCAGTACTTC.

This CDR3 reads CASSSGGGTDTQYF. The CDR3, as DNA: TGTGCCAGCAGCTCCGGGGGGGGCACAGATACGCAGTATTTT. The V gene is TRBV7-2, the J gene TRBJ2-3, with TRBD2 matching 8 bases. Germline V gene lookup returns CDR1 SGHTA and CDR2 FQGNSA. V was clipped by 4 bases and J by 1 base; unmatched bases: 1. CDR3 length: 14 residues.

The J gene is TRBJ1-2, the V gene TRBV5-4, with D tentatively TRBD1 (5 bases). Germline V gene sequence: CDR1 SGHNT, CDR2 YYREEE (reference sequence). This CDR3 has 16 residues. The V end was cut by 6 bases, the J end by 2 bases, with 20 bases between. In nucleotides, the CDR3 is TGTGCCAGCAACTCCGACCCCGGGGGGTTAAACTATGGCTACACCTTC. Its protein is CASNSDPGGLNYGYTF.

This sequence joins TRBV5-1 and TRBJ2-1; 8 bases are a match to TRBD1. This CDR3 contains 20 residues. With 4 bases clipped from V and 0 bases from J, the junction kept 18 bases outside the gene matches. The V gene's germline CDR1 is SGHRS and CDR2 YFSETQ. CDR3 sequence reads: CASSDQGAPQDPRSYNEQFF. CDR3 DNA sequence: TGCGCCAGCAGCGATCAGGGGGCGCCCCAGGACCCGCGCTCCTACAATGAGCAGTTCTTC.

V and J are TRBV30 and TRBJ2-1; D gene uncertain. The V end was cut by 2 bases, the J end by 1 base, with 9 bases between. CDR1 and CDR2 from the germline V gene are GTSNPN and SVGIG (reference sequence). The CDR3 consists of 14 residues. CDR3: CAWSPTWSYNEQFF. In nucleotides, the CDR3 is TGTGCCTGGAGTCCCACGTGGTCCTACAATGAGCAGTTCTTC.

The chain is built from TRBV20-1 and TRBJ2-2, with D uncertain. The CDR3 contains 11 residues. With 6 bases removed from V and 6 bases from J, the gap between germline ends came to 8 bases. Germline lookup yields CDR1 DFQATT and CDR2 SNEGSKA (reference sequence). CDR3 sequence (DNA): TGCAGTGCGCCAAAGTCCGGGGAGCTGTTTTTT. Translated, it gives CSAPKSGELFF.

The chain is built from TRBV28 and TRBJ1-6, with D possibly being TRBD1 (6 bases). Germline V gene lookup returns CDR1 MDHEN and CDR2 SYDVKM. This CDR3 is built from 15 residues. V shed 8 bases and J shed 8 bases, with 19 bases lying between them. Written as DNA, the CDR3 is TGTGCCAGCGGCCTACAAGCAGGGGAGGATTCACCCCTCCACTTT. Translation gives CASGLQAGEDSPLHF. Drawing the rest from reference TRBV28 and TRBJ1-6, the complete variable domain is DVKVTQSSRYLVKRTGEKVFLECVQDMDHENMFWYRQDPGLGLRLIYFSYDVKMKEKGDIPEGYSVSREKKERFSLILESASTNQTSMYLCASGLQAGEDSPLHFGNGTRLTVT.

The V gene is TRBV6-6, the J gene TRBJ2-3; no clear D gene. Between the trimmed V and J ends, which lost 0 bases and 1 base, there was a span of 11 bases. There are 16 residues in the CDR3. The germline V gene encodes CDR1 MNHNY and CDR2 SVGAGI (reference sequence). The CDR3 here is CASSYSQPSGTDTQYF. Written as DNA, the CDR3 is TGTGCCAGCAGTTACTCTCAACCCTCTGGCACAGATACGCAGTATTTT.